The 18 T cell receptor beta chains reported below all come from one sample, sequenced in a study of T cell repertoires in ileal Crohn's disease. Libraries were prepared by immunoSEQ multiplex PCR; TCRdb keeps only in-frame clonotypes and omits some of them. The sample lists 15,000 or so clones, around nine tenths occurring once. Sequenced material: ileal tissue. These receptors came from an adult with Crohn's disease.

The CDR3 DNA reads TGTGCCAGCAGCTTGGACAGGGGCCGTAGCAATCAGCCCCAGCATTTT. Translated: CASSLDRGRSNQPQHF. This sequence joins TRBV5-5 and TRBJ1-5, with 7 bases that match TRBD1. The trim removed 0 bases at V and 0 bases at J, leaving 3 bases unmatched. The CDR3 runs to 16 residues. CDR1 is SGHKS and CDR2 is YYEKEE in the germline V gene (reference sequence).

The rearrangement uses TRBV15 and TRBJ2-1; TRBD1 matches at 7 bases. Trimming removed 2 bases from V and 2 bases from J; junction bases left unmatched: 3. Germline V gene sequence: CDR1 LNHNV, CDR2 YYDKDF (reference sequence). The CDR3 covers 15 residues. This CDR3 is CATSRRQGPYNEQFF. DNA for the CDR3: TGTGCCACCAGCAGAAGACAGGGACCCTACAATGAGCAGTTCTTC.

V usage is TRBV18 and J usage is TRBJ2-1; D is possibly TRBD1 (6 bases). With 3 bases removed from V and 5 bases from J, the gap between germline ends came to 11 bases. The CDR3 extends over 14 amino acids. Germline V gives CDR1 KGHSH, CDR2 LQKENI. The CDR3 reads CASSPGQPHNEQFF. CDR3 sequence (DNA): TGTGCCAGCTCACCCGGACAGCCCCACAATGAGCAGTTCTTC. Full variable domain (rest looked up from reference TRBV18 and TRBJ2-1): NAGVMQNPRHLVRRRGQEARLRCSPMKGHSHVYWYRQLPEEGLKFMVYLQKENIIDESGMPKERFSAEFPKEGPSILRIQQVVRGDSAAYFCASSPGQPHNEQFFGPGTRLTVL.

V and J are TRBV18 and TRBJ1-6; 9 bases match TRBD1. V was pared by 4 bases and J by 7 bases, with 8 bases of the junction left unmatched. The CDR3 sequence is 16 residues long. The germline V gene has CDR1 KGHSH and CDR2 LQKENI. Written as DNA, the CDR3 is TGTGCCAGCTCACTAGGACAGGGGAGATCCAATTCACCCCTCCACTTT. Encoded protein: CASSLGQGRSNSPLHF.

This clone was observed a handful of times. The V gene is TRBV9, the J gene TRBJ1-4, with D possibly TRBD1 on 6 matching bases. The CDR3 has 14 residues. Trimming cost V 0 bases and J 5 bases, with 8 bases left between them. Germline V gene data show CDR1 as SGDLS and CDR2 as YYNGEE. The DNA of the CDR3 is TGTGCCAGCAGCGTAGGACAGGTGAATGAAAAACTGTTTTTT. Its protein product is CASSVGQVNEKLFF.

For the CDR3, the DNA is TGTGCCAGCAGGGGTAGCGGGACAGGGGAGGAGACCCAGTACTTC. Its translation: CASRGSGTGEETQYF. The chain is built from TRBV6-5 and TRBJ2-5; 10 nucleotides match TRBD1. Trimming took 6 bases from V and 5 from J; bases not matched to a gene: 9. The germline CDR1 and CDR2 sequences are MNHEY and SVGAGI. The CDR3 totals 15 residues.

This rearrangement joins TRBV18 to TRBJ1-5; 8 nucleotides align to TRBD1. The length of the CDR3 is 16 residues. Looked up from germline, CDR1 is KGHSH and CDR2 is LQKENI. V lost 4 bases, J lost 6 bases, and 11 bases stayed unmatched. The CDR3 region has the DNA TGTGCCAGCTCACTCTCAGCTCAGGGGGCGAGTCAGCCCCAGCATTTT. Its protein product is CASSLSAQGASQPQHF.

The gene calls are TRBV6-6 and TRBJ1-2, with a tentative D call TRBD1 (6 bases). The CDR3 has 14 amino acids. CDR1 MNHNY and CDR2 SVGAGI come from the germline V gene (reference sequence). Between the trimmed V and J ends, which lost 4 bases and 8 bases, there was a span of 17 bases. In nucleotides, the CDR3 is TGTGCCAGCAGTTCACAGGGAGAGAGGGAGGGCTACACCTTC. Translation gives CASSSQGEREGYTF.

The V gene is TRBV7-8, the J gene TRBJ2-7, with 11 bases matching TRBD2. V shed 3 bases and J 1 base; nucleotides not matched to a gene: 2. CDR3 size: 15 residues. CDR1 and CDR2 from the germline V gene are SGHVS and FQNEAQ. CDR3 DNA sequence: TGTGCCAGCAGCTTCGGGACTAGCGGATCCTACGAGCAGTACTTC. Its protein product is CASSFGTSGSYEQYF. The full variable domain, in which reference TRBV7-8 and TRBJ2-7 provide the parts outside the CDR3, is GAGVSQSPRYKVAKRGQDVALRCDPISGHVSLFWYQQALGQGPEFLTYFQNEAQLDKSGLPSDRFFAERPEGSVSTLKIQRTQQEDSAVYLCASSFGTSGSYEQYFGPGTRLTVT.

This chain connects TRBV11-2 to TRBJ2-7, with D perhaps TRBD2 (6 bases). Per the germline V gene, CDR1 is SGHAT and CDR2 is FQNNGV. V was cut by 7 bases and J by 4 bases, with 20 bases left in between. This CDR3 has 15 amino acids. For the CDR3, the DNA is TGTGCCAGCACCTTGGGGCGGGACCCCTTTTACGAGCAGTACTTC. Amino acid sequence: CASTLGRDPFYEQYF.

The sample holds one count of this clone. The chain carries TRBV5-4 and TRBJ1-4, with 8 bases lining up with TRBD1. This CDR3 is 14 amino acids long. The V and J ends lost 4 bases and 5 bases, in that order; junction bases with no gene match: 4. Per germline, CDR1 SGHNT and CDR2 YYREEE (reference sequence). The CDR3 DNA is TGTGCCAGCAGCCAATGGACAGGGAATGAAAAACTGTTTTTT. Its protein is CASSQWTGNEKLFF.

Only a few counts were recorded for this clone. The chain couples TRBV4-1 to TRBJ2-2; 7 bases are a match to TRBD1. This CDR3 contains 15 residues. CDR1 and CDR2 (germline): MGHRA, YSYEKL. With V trimmed by 4 bases and J by 2 bases, 4 bases remained unmatched. DNA of the CDR3: TGCGCCAGCAGCCTCACAGGGGCCAACACCGGGGAGCTGTTTTTT. Amino acid sequence: CASSLTGANTGELFF.

V gene TRBV27 combines with J gene TRBJ2-3, with D possibly matching TRBD2 (6 bases). CDR1 and CDR2 from the germline V gene are MNHEY and SMNVEV (reference sequence). The CDR3 is made up of 17 amino acids. V was cut by 3 bases and J by 5 bases, with 21 bases left in between. CDR3 residues: CASSFIEADGRIDTQYF. Written as DNA, the CDR3 is TGTGCCAGCAGTTTTATAGAGGCGGACGGGAGAATAGATACGCAGTATTTT.

The chain combines TRBV6-1 with TRBJ2-7; TRBD2 aligns across 11 bases. Germline CDR1 reads MNHNS; CDR2 reads SASEGT. The CDR3 is made up of 14 amino acids. With V trimmed by 4 bases and J by 7 bases, 6 bases remained unmatched. The CDR3 DNA is TGTGCCAGCAGTGTAGCGGGAGGGCCGAGGGAGCAGTACTTC. It specifies CASSVAGGPREQYF.

This chain links TRBV7-6 with TRBJ1-3; TRBD1 might be the D (6 bases). Trimming stripped 8 bases from V and 0 bases from J, with 14 bases between. The CDR3 length is 15 residues. CDR1 SGHVS and CDR2 FNYEAQ come from the germline V gene. The CDR3 region has the DNA TGTGCCAGCGGAGAGGGGGGGAGCTCTGGAAACACCATATATTTT. Translated: CASGEGGSSGNTIYF.

V gene TRBV27 combines with J gene TRBJ2-2; 8 bases agree with TRBD2. The CDR3 has 17 residues. The J segment lost 0 bases and the V segment lost 2 bases, leaving 5 bases of the junction unmatched. Germline CDR1 MNHEY, CDR2 SMNVEV (reference sequence). The DNA of the CDR3 is TGTGCCAGCAGTTTAAAGGCTAGCGGGTCGAACACCGGGGAGCTGTTTTTT. It specifies CASSLKASGSNTGELFF.

This chain connects TRBV11-2 to TRBJ2-5, with 11 bases matching TRBD1. The CDR3 length is 17 residues. Looked up from germline, CDR1 is SGHAT and CDR2 is FQNNGV. Losses at the gene ends were 5 bases for V and 5 bases for J; bases not matched to a gene: 13. The DNA of the CDR3 is TGTGCCAGCAGCCCCTGGACAGGGGGCGGGAGTGGTGAGACCCAGTACTTC. Translated, it gives CASSPWTGGGSGETQYF.

The chain couples TRBV12-5 to TRBJ2-4; 14 bases are shared with TRBD2. Looked up from germline, CDR1 is LGHNT and CDR2 is FRNRAP. The CDR3 is made up of 13 amino acids. CDR3 coding DNA: TGTGCAACGGGACTAGCGGGAGTTAACATTCAGTACTTC. This translates into CATGLAGVNIQYF.